Listed here is a single T cell receptor beta chain. The data were obtained in a study of shared clonotypes between healthy human individuals. V shed 0 bases, J shed 4 bases, and the junction held 5 bases outside the gene matches. This CDR3 is 17 amino acids long. CDR1 LGHNA and CDR2 YNFKEQ come from the germline V gene. Here immunoSEQ multiplex PCR was the method, and the copy in TCRdb shows in-frame clones only, minus some. The sample has approximately 1.9 million clones, roughly 95% seen once. Terminally differentiated effector memory CD45RA+ cells were excluded from the naive CD8 cells, which were CD45RO-negative and positively selected for CCR7.

This TCR was sampled from a man aged 18 to 29 in good health. Some clones in this sample may be carry-over from other donors' samples. The chain combines TRBV4-2 with TRBJ2-3; TRBD2 matches at 12 bases. Sequenced sample: naive CD8+ T cells from PBMCs. This chain's CDR3 is CASSQDLLAGGSDTQYF. The CDR3 coding sequence is TGTGCCAGCAGCCAAGATTTACTAGCGGGAGGATCAGATACGCAGTATTTT.